Sequencing of this T cell receptor (beta chain) was carried out in a study of cytomegalovirus exposure and HLA in healthy donors. Study-wide context: The approximately 100 million unique TCR beta sequences, from 150 million to 200 million T cells, were found by an earlier analysis. Regarding the study as a whole: Associated with HLA alleles at 0.05 false discovery rate in a later analysis were about 17,000 TCR beta sequences.

Concerning this clone: Its antigen remains unidentified.

Both 60 Vbeta primers and 13 Jbeta primers went into the PCR. TCRdb keeps only in-frame clones here, not all; method: immunoSEQ multiplex PCR. The sample has 210,000 or so clones, under 85% seen once. Germline CDR1 is SGHTA and CDR2 is FQGTGA. V gave up 5 bases and J gave up 7 bases, with 11 bases separating them. This CDR3 contains 13 residues. Input material: PBMCs. The chain combines TRBV7-3 with TRBJ2-2; no firm D call. The source is a woman between 50 and 59 years old in good health and CMV-seropositive. The CDR3 sequence is CASSPRGRGELFF. The CDR3 region has the DNA TGTGCCAGCAGCCCCCGCGGCCGCGGGGAGCTGTTTTTT.